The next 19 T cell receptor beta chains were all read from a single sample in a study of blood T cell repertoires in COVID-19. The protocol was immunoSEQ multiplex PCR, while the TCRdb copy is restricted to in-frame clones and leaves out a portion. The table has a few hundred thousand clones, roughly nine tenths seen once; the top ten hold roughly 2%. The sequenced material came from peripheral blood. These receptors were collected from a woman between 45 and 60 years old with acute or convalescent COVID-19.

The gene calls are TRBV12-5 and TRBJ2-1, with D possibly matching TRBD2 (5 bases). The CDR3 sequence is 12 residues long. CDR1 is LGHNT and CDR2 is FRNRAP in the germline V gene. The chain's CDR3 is CASGSSLNEQFF. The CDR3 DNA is TGTGCGAGCGGAAGCTCGCTGAATGAGCAGTTCTTC.

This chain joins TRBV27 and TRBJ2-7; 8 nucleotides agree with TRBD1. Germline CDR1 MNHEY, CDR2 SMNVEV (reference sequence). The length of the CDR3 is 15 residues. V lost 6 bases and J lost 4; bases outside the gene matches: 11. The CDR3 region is CASSSLGQGPYEQYF. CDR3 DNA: TGTGCCAGCAGCTCCTTAGGACAGGGACCTTACGAGCAGTACTTC.

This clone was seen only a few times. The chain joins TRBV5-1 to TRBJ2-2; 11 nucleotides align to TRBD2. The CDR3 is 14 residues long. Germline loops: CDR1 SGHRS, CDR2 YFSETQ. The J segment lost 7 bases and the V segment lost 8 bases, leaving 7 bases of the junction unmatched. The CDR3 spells CASATSGSGGELFF. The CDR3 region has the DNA TGCGCCAGTGCTACTAGCGGGAGCGGCGGGGAGCTGTTTTTT.

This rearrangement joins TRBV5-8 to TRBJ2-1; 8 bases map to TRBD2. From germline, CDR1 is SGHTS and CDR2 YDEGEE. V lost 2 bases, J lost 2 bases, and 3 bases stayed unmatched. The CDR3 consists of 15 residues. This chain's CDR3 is CASSLAGDPYNEQFF. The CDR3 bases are TGTGCCAGCAGCTTAGCGGGAGATCCCTACAATGAGCAGTTCTTC.

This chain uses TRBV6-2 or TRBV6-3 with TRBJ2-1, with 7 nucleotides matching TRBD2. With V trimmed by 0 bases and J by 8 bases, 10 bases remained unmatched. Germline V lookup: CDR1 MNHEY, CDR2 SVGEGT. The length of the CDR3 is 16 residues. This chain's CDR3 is CASSYSSPSRGDEQFF. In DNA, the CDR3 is TGTGCCAGCAGTTACTCGAGTCCTAGCCGGGGGGATGAGCAGTTCTTC.

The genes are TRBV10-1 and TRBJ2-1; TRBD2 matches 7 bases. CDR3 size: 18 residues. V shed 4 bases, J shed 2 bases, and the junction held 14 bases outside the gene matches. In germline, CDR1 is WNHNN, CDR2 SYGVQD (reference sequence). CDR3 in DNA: TGCGCCAGCAGTGGTACTAGCGCGAGGAGGAAAACCTACAATGAGCAGTTCTTC. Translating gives CASSGTSARRKTYNEQFF.

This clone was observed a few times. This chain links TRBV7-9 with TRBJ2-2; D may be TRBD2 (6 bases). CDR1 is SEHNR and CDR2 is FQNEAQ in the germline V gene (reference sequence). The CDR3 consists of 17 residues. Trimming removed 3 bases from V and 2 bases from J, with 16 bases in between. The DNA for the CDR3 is TGTGCCAGCAGCTTTCCTAGCGTTGGCCCCAACACCGGGGAGCTGTTTTTT. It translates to CASSFPSVGPNTGELFF.

The CDR3 DNA sequence: TGTGCCTGGAGTGTACTAATAGCGGGAGTCGGGGTAGGGACGCAGTATTTT. Translating it yields CAWSVLIAGVGVGTQYF. The chain combines TRBV30 with TRBJ2-3; 9 nucleotides match TRBD2. This CDR3 has 17 amino acids. After removal of 0 bases from V and 9 bases from J, the junction contained 16 bases not matched to a gene. Germline V gives CDR1 GTSNPN, CDR2 SVGIG (reference sequence).

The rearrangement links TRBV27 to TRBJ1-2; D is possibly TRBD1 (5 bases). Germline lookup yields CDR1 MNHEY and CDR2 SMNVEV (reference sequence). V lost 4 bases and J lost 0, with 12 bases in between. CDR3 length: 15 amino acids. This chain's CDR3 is CASSYRREANYGYTF. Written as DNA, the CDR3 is TGTGCCAGCAGTTACCGCAGGGAAGCTAACTATGGCTACACCTTC.

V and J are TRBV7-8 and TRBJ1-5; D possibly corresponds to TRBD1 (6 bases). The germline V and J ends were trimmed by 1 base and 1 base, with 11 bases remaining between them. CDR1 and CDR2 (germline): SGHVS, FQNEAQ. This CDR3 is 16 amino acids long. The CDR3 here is CASSLVGGQSNQPQHF. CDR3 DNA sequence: TGTGCCAGCAGCTTAGTGGGCGGACAGAGCAATCAGCCCCAGCATTTT.

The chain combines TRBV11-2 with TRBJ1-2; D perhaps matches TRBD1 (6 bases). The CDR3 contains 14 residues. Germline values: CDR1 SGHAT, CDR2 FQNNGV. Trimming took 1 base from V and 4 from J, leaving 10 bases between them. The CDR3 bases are TGTGCCAGCAGCTTAGGGCAGGGGCCCTATGGCTACACCTTC. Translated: CASSLGQGPYGYTF. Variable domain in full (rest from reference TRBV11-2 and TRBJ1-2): EAGVAQSPRYKIIEKRQSVAFWCNPISGHATLYWYQQILGQGPKLLIQFQNNGVVDDSQLPKDRFSAERLKGVDSTLKIQPAKLEDSAVYLCASSLGQGPYGYTFGSGTRLTVV.

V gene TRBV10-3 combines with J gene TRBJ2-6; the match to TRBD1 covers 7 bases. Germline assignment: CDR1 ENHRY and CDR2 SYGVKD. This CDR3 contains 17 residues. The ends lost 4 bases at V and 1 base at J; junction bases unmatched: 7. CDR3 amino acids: CAISAWEQGSGANVLTF. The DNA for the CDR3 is TGTGCCATCAGTGCGTGGGAACAGGGGTCTGGGGCCAACGTCCTGACTTTC.

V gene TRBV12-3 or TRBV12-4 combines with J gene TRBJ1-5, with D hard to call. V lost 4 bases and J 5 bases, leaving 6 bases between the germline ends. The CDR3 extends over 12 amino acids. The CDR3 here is CASSYNYQPQHF. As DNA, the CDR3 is TGTGCCAGCAGTTACAATTATCAGCCCCAGCATTTT.

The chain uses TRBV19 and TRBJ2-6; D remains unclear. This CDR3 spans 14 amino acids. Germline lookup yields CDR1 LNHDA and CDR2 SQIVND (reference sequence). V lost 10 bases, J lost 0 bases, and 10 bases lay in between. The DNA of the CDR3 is TGTGCCACCTCCAGGCCCTCTGGGGCCAACGTCCTGACTTTC. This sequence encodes CATSRPSGANVLTF. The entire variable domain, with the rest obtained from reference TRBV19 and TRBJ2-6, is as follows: DGGITQSPKYLFRKEGQNVTLSCEQNLNHDAMYWYRQDPGQGLRLIYYSQIVNDFQKGDIAEGYSVSREKKESFPLTVTSAQKNPTAFYLCATSRPSGANVLTFGAGSRLTVL.

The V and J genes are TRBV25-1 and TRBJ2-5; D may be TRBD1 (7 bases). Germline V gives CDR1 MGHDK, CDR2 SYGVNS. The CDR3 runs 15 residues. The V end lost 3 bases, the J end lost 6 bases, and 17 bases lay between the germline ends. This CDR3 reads CASSDRQGGEKTQYF. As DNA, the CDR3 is TGTGCCAGCAGTGACAGACAGGGAGGTGAAAAGACCCAGTACTTC.

The chain's CDR3 is CASSQDFQGANYGYTF. DNA of the CDR3: TGCGCCAGCAGCCAAGATTTCCAGGGGGCTAACTATGGCTACACCTTC. This rearrangement joins TRBV4-1 to TRBJ1-2; 7 nucleotides match TRBD1. Germline values: CDR1 MGHRA, CDR2 YSYEKL. The junction had 4 bases not matched to a gene; V was cut back by 0 bases and J by 0 bases. This CDR3 is 16 amino acids long.

The CDR3 DNA sequence: TGTGCCAGCAGTTTAGCGGCACCCAACGAGCAGTACTTC. Protein: CASSLAAPNEQYF. J is TRBJ2-7 and V is TRBV12-3 or TRBV12-4; D ambiguous. The CDR3 has 13 amino acids. Trimming shortened V by 0 bases and J by 5 bases, and 8 bases separated the two germline ends.

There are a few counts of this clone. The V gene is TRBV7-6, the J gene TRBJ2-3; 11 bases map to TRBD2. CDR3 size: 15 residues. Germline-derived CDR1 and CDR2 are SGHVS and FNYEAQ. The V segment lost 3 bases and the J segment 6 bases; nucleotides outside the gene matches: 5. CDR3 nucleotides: TGTGCCAGCAGCTTTCTAGCGGGAGGCCTGGATACGCAGTATTTT. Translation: CASSFLAGGLDTQYF. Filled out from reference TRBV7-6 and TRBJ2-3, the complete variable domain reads GAGVSQSPRYKVTKRGQDVALRCDPISGHVSLYWYRQALGQGPEFLTYFNYEAQQDKSGLPNDRFSAERPEGSISTLTIQRTEQRDSAMYRCASSFLAGGLDTQYFGPGTRLTVL.

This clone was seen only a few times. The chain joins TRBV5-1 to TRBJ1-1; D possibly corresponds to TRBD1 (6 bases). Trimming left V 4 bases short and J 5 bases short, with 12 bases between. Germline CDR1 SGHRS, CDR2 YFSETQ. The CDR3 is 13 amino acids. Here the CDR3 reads CASSTNRATEAFF. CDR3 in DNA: TGCGCCAGCAGCACTAACAGGGCAACTGAAGCTTTCTTT.